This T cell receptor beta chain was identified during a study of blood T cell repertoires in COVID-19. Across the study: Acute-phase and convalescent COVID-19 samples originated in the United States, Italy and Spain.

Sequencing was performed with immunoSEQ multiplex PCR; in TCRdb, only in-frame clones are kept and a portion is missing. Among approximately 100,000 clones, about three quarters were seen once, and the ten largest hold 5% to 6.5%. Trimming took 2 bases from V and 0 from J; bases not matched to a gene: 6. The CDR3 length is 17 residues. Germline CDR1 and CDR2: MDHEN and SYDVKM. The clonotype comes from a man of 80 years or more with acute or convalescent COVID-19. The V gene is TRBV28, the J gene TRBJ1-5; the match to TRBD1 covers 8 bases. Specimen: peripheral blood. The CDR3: CASSLGTGKYSNQPQHF. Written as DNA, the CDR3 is TGTGCCAGCAGTTTAGGGACAGGAAAATATAGCAATCAGCCCCAGCATTTT. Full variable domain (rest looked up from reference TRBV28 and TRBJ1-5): DVKVTQSSRYLVKRTGEKVFLECVQDMDHENMFWYRQDPGLGLRLIYFSYDVKMKEKGDIPEGYSVSREKKERFSLILESASTNQTSMYLCASSLGTGKYSNQPQHFGDGTRLSIL.